The present T cell receptor beta chain was sequenced within a study of cytomegalovirus exposure and HLA in healthy donors. Primers included in the PCR were 60 Vbeta and 13 Jbeta primers. Libraries were prepared by immunoSEQ multiplex PCR; TCRdb keeps only in-frame clonotypes and omits some of them. The sample has some 71,000 clones, approximately 70% seen once. V shed 4 bases, J shed 5 bases, and the junction held 6 bases outside the gene matches. This CDR3 has 14 residues. Germline assignment: CDR1 SGHNT and CDR2 YYREEE (reference sequence). The donors were healthy bone marrow donors. In its sample, this clone was seen once. Its target is unknown. Overall study findings and caveats: Cytomegalovirus-associated status was assigned to around 160 TCR beta chains. Per published accounts, TCR beta sequences correctly predicted the HLA-A and HLA-B alleles of most subjects.

Sequencing was done on a sample of PBMCs. V is TRBV5-4 and J is TRBJ2-5; 9 bases are shared with TRBD1. This clonotype was sampled from a woman between 45 and 60 years old in good health and CMV-seropositive. The CDR3, as DNA: TGTGCCAGCAGCCGAACAGGGGGCAGGGAGACCCAGTACTTC. Protein: CASSRTGGRETQYF.